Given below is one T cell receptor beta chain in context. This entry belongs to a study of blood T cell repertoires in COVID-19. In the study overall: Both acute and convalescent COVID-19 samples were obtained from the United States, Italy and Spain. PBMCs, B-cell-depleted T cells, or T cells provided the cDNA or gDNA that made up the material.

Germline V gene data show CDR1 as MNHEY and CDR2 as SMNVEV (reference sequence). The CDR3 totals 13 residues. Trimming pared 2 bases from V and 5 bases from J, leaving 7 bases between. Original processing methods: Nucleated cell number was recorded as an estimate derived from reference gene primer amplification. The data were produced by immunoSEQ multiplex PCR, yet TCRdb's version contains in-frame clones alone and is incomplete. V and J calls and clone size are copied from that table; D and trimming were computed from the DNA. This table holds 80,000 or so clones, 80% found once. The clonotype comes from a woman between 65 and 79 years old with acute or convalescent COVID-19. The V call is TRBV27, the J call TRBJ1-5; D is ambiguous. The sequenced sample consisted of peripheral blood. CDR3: CASSLLADQPQHF. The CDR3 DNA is TGTGCCAGCAGTTTACTTGCGGATCAGCCCCAGCATTTT.